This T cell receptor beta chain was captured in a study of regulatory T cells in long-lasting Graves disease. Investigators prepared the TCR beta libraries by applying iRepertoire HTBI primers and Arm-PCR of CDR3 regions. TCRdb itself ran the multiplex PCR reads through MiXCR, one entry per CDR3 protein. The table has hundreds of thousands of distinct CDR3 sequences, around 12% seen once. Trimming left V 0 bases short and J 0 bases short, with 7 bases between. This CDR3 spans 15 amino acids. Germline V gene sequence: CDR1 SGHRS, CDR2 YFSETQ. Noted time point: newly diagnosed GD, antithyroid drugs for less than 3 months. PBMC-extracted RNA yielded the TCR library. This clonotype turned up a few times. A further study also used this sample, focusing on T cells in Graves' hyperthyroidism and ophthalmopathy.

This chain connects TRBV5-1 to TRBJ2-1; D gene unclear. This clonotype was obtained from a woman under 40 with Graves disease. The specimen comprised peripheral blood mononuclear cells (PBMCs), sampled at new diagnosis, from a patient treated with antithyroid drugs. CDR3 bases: TGCGCCAGCAGCTTGGACACGAGCTCCTACAATGAGCAGTTCTTC. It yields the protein CASSLDTSSYNEQFF.